The present entry profiles one T cell receptor (beta chain) with its context. The antigen is not known. This sample stems from a study of cytomegalovirus exposure and HLA in healthy donors. General study results and limits: The authors reported that TCR beta sequences could predict HLA-A and HLA-B alleles. These predictions were accurate for most subjects in the first cohort. Versus the approximately 700-donor mean, an Asian-associated ancestry cluster reportedly showed fewer N-insertions in a later analysis. Donor immune exposure was known only as CMV serostatus.

The PCR was carried out with 60 Vbeta primers and 13 Jbeta primers. Authors' data handling: Unique TCR beta chains numbered roughly 80 million in a later analysis, with some 9.9 million shared. The assay was immunoSEQ multiplex PCR, and TCRdb's table has in-frame clones only and misses some. V, J and clone size are those of that table, while D and trimming were read from the DNA. The sample contains 150,000 to 180,000 clones, more than 75% of which appear only once. The origin of this receptor is a woman in her thirties or forties in good health and CMV-seropositive. Sample: PBMCs.

The CDR3 loop reads CASKSGILTEAFF. CDR3 DNA sequence: TGTGCCAGCAAATCCGGGATACTCACTGAAGCTTTCTTT. This rearrangement joins TRBV2 to TRBJ1-1; D is undetermined. V was trimmed by 7 bases and J by 4 bases, leaving 13 bases between them. CDR3 length: 13 amino acids. Germline V gene lookup returns CDR1 SNHLY and CDR2 FYNNEI.